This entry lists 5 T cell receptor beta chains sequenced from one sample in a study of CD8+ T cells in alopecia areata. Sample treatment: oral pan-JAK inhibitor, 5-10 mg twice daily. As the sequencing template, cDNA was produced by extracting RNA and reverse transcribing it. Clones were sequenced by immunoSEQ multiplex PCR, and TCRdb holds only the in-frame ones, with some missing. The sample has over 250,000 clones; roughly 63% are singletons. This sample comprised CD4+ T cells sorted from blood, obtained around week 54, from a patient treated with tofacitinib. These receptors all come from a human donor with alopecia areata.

CDR3 sequence (DNA): TGTGCCAGCAGTGAGACACCTTACGAGCAGTACTTC. Translation gives CASSETPYEQYF. This chain joins TRBV2 and TRBJ2-7; D ambiguous. The CDR3 contains 12 residues. The germline gives CDR1 SNHLY, CDR2 FYNNEI. Trimming took off 3 bases at V and 4 bases at J, with 7 bases between the two ends.

CDR3 DNA: TGTGCCAGTAAGAGGAACTATGGCTACACCTTC. Its translation is CASKRNYGYTF. V and J are TRBV6-5 and TRBJ1-2, with unresolved D. With 9 bases removed from V and 2 bases from J, the gap between germline ends came to 7 bases. Looked up from germline, CDR1 is MNHEY and CDR2 is SVGAGI. This CDR3 is 11 amino acids long.

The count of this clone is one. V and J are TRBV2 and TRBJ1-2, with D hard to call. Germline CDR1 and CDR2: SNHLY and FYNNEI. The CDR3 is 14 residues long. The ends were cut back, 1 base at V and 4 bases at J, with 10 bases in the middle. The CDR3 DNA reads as TGTGCCAGCAGTGAAGGAAGTCAGTCCTATGGCTACACCTTC. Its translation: CASSEGSQSYGYTF.

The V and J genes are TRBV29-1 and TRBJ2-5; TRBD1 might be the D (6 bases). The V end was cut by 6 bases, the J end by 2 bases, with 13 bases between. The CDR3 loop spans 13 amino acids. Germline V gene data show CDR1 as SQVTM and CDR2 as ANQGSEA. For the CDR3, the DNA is TGCAGCGTCAGGGGTTCGGGGCAAGAGACCCAGTACTTC. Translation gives CSVRGSGQETQYF.

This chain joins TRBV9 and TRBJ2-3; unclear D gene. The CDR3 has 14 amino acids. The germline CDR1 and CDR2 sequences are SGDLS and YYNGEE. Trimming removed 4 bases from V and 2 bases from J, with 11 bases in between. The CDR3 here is CASSLGPATDTQYF. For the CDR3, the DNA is TGTGCCAGCAGCTTAGGGCCTGCCACAGATACGCAGTATTTT.